Listed below are T cell receptor beta chains from one sample, sequenced in a study of PD-1 blockade in classical Hodgkin lymphoma. TCRdb's copy holds only in-frame clones and misses some; the assay was immunoSEQ multiplex PCR. The table records 40,000 to 55,000 clones, roughly 80% of them present only once. The material was peripheral blood mononuclear cells (PBMCs), obtained before the fourth cycle of nivolumab. These receptors all come from a human donor with classical Hodgkin lymphoma. The CDR3 runs from the conserved cysteine through the conserved F or W.

V gene: TRBV7-9
J gene: TRBJ1-2
CDR3 protein: CASSLGRGPNYGYTF

V gene: TRBV7-2
J gene: TRBJ1-5
CDR3 protein: CASSLVWEQPQHF

V gene: TRBV28
J gene: TRBJ1-2
CDR3 protein: CASSLRRGYTF

V gene: TRBV19
J gene: TRBJ1-1
CDR3 protein: CASSIVPGKNTEAFF

V gene: TRBV5-1
J gene: TRBJ2-3
CDR3 protein: CASSPSGRSTDTQYF

V gene: TRBV4-3
J gene: TRBJ1-5
CDR3 protein: CASSQDLTAGYTQHF

V gene: TRBV29-1
J gene: TRBJ2-7
CDR3 protein: CSVTGPSYEQYF

V gene: TRBV29-1
J gene: TRBJ1-5
CDR3 protein: CSVGVGGLGQPQHF

V gene: TRBV5-1
J gene: TRBJ2-7
CDR3 protein: CADEGLPHRNQILRYEQYF

V gene: TRBV9
J gene: TRBJ2-5
CDR3 protein: CASSVGQTQETQYF

V gene: TRBV15
J gene: TRBJ1-4
CDR3 protein: CATSTKGARSQLFF

V gene: TRBV15
J gene: TRBJ1-3
CDR3 protein: CATSPGTVLSGNTIYF

V gene: TRBV27
J gene: TRBJ1-1
CDR3 protein: CASSLYPGGQGNTEAFF

V gene: TRBV4-1
J gene: TRBJ2-7
CDR3 protein: CASSRERPYEQYF

V gene: TRBV19
J gene: TRBJ1-2
CDR3 protein: CASIMNSRGRGNGYTF

V gene: TRBV6-1
J gene: TRBJ2-1
CDR3 protein: CASSAEGTSDYNEQFF

V gene: TRBV27
J gene: TRBJ2-2
CDR3 protein: CASGLRLAGAGTGELFF

V gene: TRBV5-8
J gene: TRBJ1-5
CDR3 protein: CASSADLIDSNQPQHF

V gene: TRBV9
J gene: TRBJ2-7
CDR3 protein: CASSPTGQGSYEQYF

V gene: TRBV7-2
J gene: TRBJ2-3
CDR3 protein: CASSLWTRGGSDTQYF

V gene: TRBV29-1
J gene: TRBJ2-2
CDR3 protein: CSAGAASNTGELFF

V gene: TRBV21-1
J gene: TRBJ1-1
CDR3 protein: CASSLKCPWSTEAFF

V gene: TRBV6-1
J gene: TRBJ2-2
CDR3 protein: CASTSSGRDTGELFF

V gene: TRBV15
J gene: TRBJ2-7
CDR3 protein: CATSSRPRGGGSSYEQYF

V gene: TRBV19
J gene: TRBJ1-5
CDR3 protein: CASNSGRSIQPQHF